The source of this TCR beta chain is a study of blood T cell repertoires in COVID-19 (dated by TCRdb to about 2020). Concerning the study at large: Samples from collaborators originated in the United States, Italy and Spain and spanned both the acute and convalescent phases of COVID-19. The material from the prospective study consisted of cDNA or gDNA derived from T cells, B-cell-depleted T cells, or PBMCs. The dataset comprised deeply sampled blood TCRbeta repertoires from subjects exposed to, actively infected with, or recovered from COVID-19. A freely available public database, intended as a resource for researchers studying the immune response to SARS-CoV-2, is where the repertoires were released. The samples were drawn from the first 160 participants of the ongoing ImmuneRACE study and from roughly 1,300 subjects provided by 6 global collaborators. Nearly every sample came with metadata listing a de-identified subject ID, COVID-19 status, age in years and sex. Where HLA class I and class II types were available, the types were taken from metadata supplied by the sample provider, not from assay-based typing. Points the paper makes about the study in general: The quantity of clinical and demographic metadata differed by source and by participant and was supplied without curation.

Taken from the germline V gene, the CDR1 and CDR2 loops are SGHTA and FQGNSA. Reading from cysteine to phenylalanine, the CDR3 counts 14 amino acids. The only DNA kept is the CDR3, 42 bases in frame from the first base. Trimming removed 1 base from V and 6 bases from J; the gene matches leave 6 bases unexplained. TCRbeta CDR3 regions were amplified from genomic DNA by means of the immunoSEQ Assay, a bias-controlled multiplex PCR. Processing in the source paper ran as follows. Nucleated cell counts per sample were estimated from amplification of reference gene primers within the assay. To quantify the absolute abundance of each unique TCRbeta CDR3 rearrangement, sequence reads were collapsed and filtered. For each sample, productive Simpson clonality was calculated as the square root of Simpson's diversity index across productive rearrangements. Imported from immuneACCESS, the table was reduced by TCRdb to in-frame sequences with V and J called. These copies leave out some clones; in studies compared against another copy, an unresolved V gene accounts for under half, and the cause of the remainder is not known. V and J calls plus clone size are reproduced from that table; the DNA served to infer D and trimming. This sample holds some 70,000 clones; roughly 89% were observed only once. The ten largest account for roughly 7.6% of the sample.

As to this clone: Its antigen specificity is not known. Base qualities are not at hand, and no much larger clone is one base apart.

Whole blood was collected in K2EDTA tubes by collaborating institutions according to the institutions' own protocols. For TCRbeta analysis, collaborators shipped samples in one of three forms: frozen whole blood, isolated PBMCs, or DNA extracted from either of those sample types. Source material: peripheral blood. Recombination joined TRBV7-2 with TRBJ2-7; TRBD2 matches 7 bases in the middle. The receptor's source is a man aged 45-60 years with active COVID-19. Here the CDR3 is given as CASSLGLAVPEQYF. The sequence in DNA is TGTGCCAGCAGCTTAGGCCTAGCGGTCCCCGAGCAGTACTTC.